The source of this TCR beta chain is a study of T-cell reconstitution after alpha-beta-depleted transplantation in children. This sample's TCRbeta library carried unique molecular identifier barcodes. TCRdb ran MiXCR on the PCR reads and lists one entry per CDR3 protein. The data show about 360,000 distinct CDR3 sequences, with 13% seen just once and 3.5% to 4.5% held by the top ten. Germline V gives CDR1 SGHTA, CDR2 FQGNSA. The CDR3 is made up of 16 amino acids. Trimming shortened V by 5 bases and J by 6 bases, and 21 bases separated the two germline ends. This clonotype was counted only a few times.

The chain couples TRBV7-2 to TRBJ2-3, with D perhaps matching TRBD2 (6 bases). Sequencing was performed on PBMCs, taken from the stem cell graft. This TCR was sampled from a human donor who donated a stem cell graft to a child with Fanconi anemia. Here the CDR3 DNA reads TGTGCCAGCAGCCCCGTCGGGGGAGCGGCTTCCGATACGCAGTATTTT. Translated: CASSPVGGAASDTQYF.